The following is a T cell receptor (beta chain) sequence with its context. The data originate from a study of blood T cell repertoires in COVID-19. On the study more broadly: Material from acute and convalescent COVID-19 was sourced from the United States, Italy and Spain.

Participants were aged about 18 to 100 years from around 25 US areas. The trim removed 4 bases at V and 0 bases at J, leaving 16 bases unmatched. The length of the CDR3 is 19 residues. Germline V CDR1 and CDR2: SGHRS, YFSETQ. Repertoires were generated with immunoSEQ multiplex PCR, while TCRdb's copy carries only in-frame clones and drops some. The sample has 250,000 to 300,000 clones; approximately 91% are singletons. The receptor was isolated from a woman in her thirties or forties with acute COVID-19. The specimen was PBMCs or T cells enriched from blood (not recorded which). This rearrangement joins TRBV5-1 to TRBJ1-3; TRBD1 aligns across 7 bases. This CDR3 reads CASSPAGWQGDSSGNTIYF. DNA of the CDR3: TGCGCCAGCAGCCCGGCCGGGTGGCAGGGGGATTCCTCTGGAAACACCATATATTTT.